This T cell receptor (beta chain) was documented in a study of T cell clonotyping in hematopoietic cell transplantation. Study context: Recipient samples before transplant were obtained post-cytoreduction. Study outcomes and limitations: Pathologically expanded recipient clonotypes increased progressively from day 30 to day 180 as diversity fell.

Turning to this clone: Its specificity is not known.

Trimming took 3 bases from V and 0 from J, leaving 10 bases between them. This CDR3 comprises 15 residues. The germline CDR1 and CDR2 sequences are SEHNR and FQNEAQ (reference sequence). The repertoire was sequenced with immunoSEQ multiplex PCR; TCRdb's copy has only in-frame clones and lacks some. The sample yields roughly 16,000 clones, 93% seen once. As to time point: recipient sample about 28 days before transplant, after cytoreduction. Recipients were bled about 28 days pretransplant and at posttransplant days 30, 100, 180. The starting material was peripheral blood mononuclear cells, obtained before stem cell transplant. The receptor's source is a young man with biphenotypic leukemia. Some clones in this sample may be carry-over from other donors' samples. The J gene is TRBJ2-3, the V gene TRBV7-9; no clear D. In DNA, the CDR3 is TGTGCCAGCAGCTTCACCAGAGCTAGCACAGATACGCAGTATTTT. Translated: CASSFTRASTDTQYF.